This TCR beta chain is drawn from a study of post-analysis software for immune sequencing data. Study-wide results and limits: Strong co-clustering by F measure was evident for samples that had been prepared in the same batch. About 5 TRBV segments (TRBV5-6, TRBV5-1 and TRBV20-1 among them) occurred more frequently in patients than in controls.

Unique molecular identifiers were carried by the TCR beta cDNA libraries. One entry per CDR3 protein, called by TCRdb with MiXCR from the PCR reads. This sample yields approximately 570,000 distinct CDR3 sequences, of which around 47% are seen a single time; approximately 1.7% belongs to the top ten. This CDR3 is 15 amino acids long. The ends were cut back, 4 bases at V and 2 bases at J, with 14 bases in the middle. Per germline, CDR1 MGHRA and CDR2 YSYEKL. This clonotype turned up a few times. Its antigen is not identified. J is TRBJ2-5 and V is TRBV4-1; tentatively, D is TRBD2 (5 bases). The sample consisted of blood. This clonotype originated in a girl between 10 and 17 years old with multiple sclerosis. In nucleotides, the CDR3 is TGCGCCAGCAGCCCTGGGAGTTGGGGTCAAGAGACCCAGTACTTC. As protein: CASSPGSWGQETQYF.